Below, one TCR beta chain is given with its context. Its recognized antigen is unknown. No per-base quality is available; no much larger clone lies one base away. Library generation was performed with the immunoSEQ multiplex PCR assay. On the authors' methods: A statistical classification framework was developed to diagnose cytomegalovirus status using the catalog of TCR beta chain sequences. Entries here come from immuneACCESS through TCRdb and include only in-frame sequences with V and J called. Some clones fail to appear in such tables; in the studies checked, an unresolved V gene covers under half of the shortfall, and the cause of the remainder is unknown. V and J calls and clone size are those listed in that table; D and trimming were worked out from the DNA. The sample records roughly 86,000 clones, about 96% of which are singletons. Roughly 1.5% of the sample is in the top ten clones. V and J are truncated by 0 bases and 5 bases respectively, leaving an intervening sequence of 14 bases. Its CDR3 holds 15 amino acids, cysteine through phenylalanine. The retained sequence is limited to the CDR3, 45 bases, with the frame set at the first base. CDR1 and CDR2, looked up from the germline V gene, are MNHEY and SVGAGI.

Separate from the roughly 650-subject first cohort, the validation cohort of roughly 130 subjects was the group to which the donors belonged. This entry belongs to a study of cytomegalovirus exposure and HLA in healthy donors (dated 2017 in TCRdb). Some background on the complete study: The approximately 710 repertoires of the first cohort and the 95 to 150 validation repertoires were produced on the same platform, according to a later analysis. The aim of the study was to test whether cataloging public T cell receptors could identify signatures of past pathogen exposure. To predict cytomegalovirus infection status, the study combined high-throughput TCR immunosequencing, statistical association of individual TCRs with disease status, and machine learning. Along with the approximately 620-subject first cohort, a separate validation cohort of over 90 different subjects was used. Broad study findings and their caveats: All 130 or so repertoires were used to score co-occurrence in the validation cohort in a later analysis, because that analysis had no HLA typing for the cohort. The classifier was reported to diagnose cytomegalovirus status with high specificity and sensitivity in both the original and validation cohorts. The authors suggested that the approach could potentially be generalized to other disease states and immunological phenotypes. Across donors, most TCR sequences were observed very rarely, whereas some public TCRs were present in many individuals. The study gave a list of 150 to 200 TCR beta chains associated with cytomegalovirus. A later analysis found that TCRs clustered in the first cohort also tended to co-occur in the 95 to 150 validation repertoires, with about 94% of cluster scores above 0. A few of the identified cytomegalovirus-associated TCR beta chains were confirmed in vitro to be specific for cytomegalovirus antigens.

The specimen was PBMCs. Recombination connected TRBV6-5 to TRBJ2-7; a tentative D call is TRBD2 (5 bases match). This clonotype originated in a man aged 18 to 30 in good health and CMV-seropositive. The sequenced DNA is TGTGCCAGCAGTTACTCCGCGGGTGCCTGGGACGAGCAGTACTTC. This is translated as CASSYSAGAWDEQYF.